The source of this T cell receptor (beta chain) is a study of T cell changes during pregnancy in multiple sclerosis. Some clones are missing from TCRdb's copy, which holds only in-frame ones; the method was immunoSEQ multiplex PCR. Of some 80,000 clones in the sample, 94% are singletons; the top ten hold over 0.12%. The CDR3 sequence is 13 residues long. V shed 3 bases and J shed 6 bases, with 12 bases lying between them. From germline, CDR1 is GTSNPN and CDR2 SVGIG (reference sequence). The sample was CD4+ T cells from peripheral blood mononuclear cells, taken after pregnancy. The sequence was collected from a female donor with multiple sclerosis, enrolled in a pregnancy study. V and J are TRBV30 and TRBJ1-5; perhaps TRBD1 as D (6 bases). Written as DNA, the CDR3 is TGTGCCTGGAGGGGCGGACAGAGTCAGCCCCAGCATTTT. This codes for CAWRGGQSQPQHF.